This passage covers 6 T cell receptor beta chains from one sample sequenced in a study of T cells in Graves' hyperthyroidism and ophthalmopathy. Authors of the study amplified TCR beta CDR3 regions from RNA transcripts. An initial round of RT-PCR targeting the TCR CDR3 relied on the HTBI primer set. TCRdb reanalysed the multiplex PCR reads using MiXCR and keeps one entry per CDR3 protein. The sample has around 290,000 distinct CDR3 sequences, 10% to 15% seen once. Specimen: blood. The receptors were gathered from a woman in her thirties with Graves' hyperthyroidism that later progressed to Graves' ophthalmopathy.

Ten or more counts support this clonotype. The chain couples TRBV7-9 to TRBJ2-1, with no clear D. Trimming took off 5 bases at V and 10 bases at J, with 21 bases between the two ends. The length of the CDR3 is 15 residues. Germline V lookup: CDR1 SEHNR, CDR2 FQNEAQ (reference sequence). The chain's CDR3 is CASSPSPALLREQFF. The CDR3, as DNA: TGTGCCAGCAGCCCCAGCCCGGCCCTCCTTAGAGAGCAGTTCTTC.

This clonotype was recorded at least ten times. The chain uses TRBV20-1 and TRBJ2-7; D not resolved. Per germline, CDR1 DFQATT and CDR2 SNEGSKA (reference sequence). Trimming left V 3 bases short and J 0 bases short, with 9 bases between. This CDR3 region has 13 residues. The CDR3: CSASGPSSYEQYF. As DNA, the CDR3 is TGCAGTGCTAGCGGGCCAAGCTCCTACGAGCAGTACTTC.

This chain uses TRBV6-1 with TRBJ2-7, with 7 bases that match TRBD1. With 7 bases clipped from V and 0 bases from J, the junction kept 9 bases outside the gene matches. Germline V lookup: CDR1 MNHNS, CDR2 SASEGT. The CDR3 sequence is 15 residues long. The CDR3 nucleotides read TGTGCCAGCACGTCCGGGACAGCAAGCTCCTACGAGCAGTACTTC. Translated: CASTSGTASSYEQYF.

This clonotype was counted at least ten times. The J gene is TRBJ1-1, the V gene TRBV10-3; 9 bases align to TRBD1. The CDR3 is 14 amino acids. After removal of 4 bases from V and 0 bases from J, the junction contained 0 bases not matched to a gene. Germline V gives CDR1 ENHRY, CDR2 SYGVKD. The chain's CDR3 is CAISGQGVNTEAFF. The CDR3 bases are TGTGCCATCAGTGGACAGGGGGTGAACACTGAAGCTTTCTTT.

This clonotype appeared many times. The chain joins TRBV20-1 to TRBJ1-5; maybe TRBD1 (5 bases). V was cut by 4 bases and J by 6 bases, with 19 bases left in between. This CDR3 is 15 amino acids long. Germline assignment: CDR1 DFQATT and CDR2 SNEGSKA (reference sequence). CDR3 DNA sequence: TGCAGTGCTATACCACAGGAAGGTAGGGGTCAGCCCCAGCATTTT. Translating it yields CSAIPQEGRGQPQHF.

This clonotype has a count of ten or more. The chain recombines TRBV28 with TRBJ2-3; perhaps TRBD1 as D (6 bases). There are 15 residues in the CDR3. The V end was cut by 2 bases, the J end by 5 bases, with 14 bases between. Germline assignment: CDR1 MDHEN and CDR2 SYDVKM. CDR3 in DNA: TGTGCCAGCAGTTTACAACAGGGTCGGGGAGATACGCAGTATTTT. It specifies CASSLQQGRGDTQYF. The whole variable domain, remainder taken from reference TRBV28 and TRBJ2-3, is DVKVTQSSRYLVKRTGEKVFLECVQDMDHENMFWYRQDPGLGLRLIYFSYDVKMKEKGDIPEGYSVSREKKERFSLILESASTNQTSMYLCASSLQQGRGDTQYFGPGTRLTVL.